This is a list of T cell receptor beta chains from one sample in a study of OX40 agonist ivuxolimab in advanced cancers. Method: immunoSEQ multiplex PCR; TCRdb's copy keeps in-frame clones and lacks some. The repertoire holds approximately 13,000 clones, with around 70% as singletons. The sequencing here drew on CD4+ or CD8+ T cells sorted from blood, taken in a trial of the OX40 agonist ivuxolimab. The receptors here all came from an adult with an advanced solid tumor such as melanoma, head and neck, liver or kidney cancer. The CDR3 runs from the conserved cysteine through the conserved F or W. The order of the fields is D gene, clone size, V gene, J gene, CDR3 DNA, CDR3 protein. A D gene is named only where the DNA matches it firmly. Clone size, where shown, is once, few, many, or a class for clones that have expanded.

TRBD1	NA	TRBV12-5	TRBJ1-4	TGTGCTAGTGGTTTGGTACTCCAGGGGGCGACTAATGAAAAACTGTTTTTT	CASGLVLQGATNEKLFF
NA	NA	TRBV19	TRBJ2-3	TGTGCCAGTGTGGGTGAGGGGGACATCCCCCCAGATACGCAGTATTTT	CASVGEGDIPPDTQYF
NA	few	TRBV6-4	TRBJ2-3	TGTGCCAGCAGTGACGGAGGGGGCACAGATACGCAGTATTTT	CASSDGGGTDTQYF
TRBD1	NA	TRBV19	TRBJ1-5	TGTGCCAGTAGCGGGACAGTGTACCAGCCCCAGCATTTT	CASSGTVYQPQHF
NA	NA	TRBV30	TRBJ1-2	TGTGCCTGGAGGGGAATTCAAGGGATCTTTTATATTTACACCTTC	CAWRGIQGIFYIYTF
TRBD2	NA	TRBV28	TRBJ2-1	TGTGCCAGCAGTTTTCCGACTAGCGGGATAGGCTACAATGAGCAGTTCTTC	CASSFPTSGIGYNEQFF
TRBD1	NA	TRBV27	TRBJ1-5	TGTGCCAGCAGTCCGGGACAGAGGCCGCCCCAGCATTTT	CASSPGQRPPQHF
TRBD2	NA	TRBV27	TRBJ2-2	TGTGCCAGCTGGCTAGCGGAGAACACCGGGGAGCTGTTTTTT	CASWLAENTGELFF
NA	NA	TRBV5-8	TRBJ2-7	TGTGCCAGCAGCGACCCCGGGACTTTCTACGAGCAGTACTTC	CASSDPGTFYEQYF
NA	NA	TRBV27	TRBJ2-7	TGTGCCAGCAGTTTAGGTCAGGGCGGCTACGAGCAGTACTTC	CASSLGQGGYEQYF